A single sample is the source of the 11 T cell receptor beta chains below, sequenced in a study of blood T cell repertoires in COVID-19. Sequenced by immunoSEQ multiplex PCR; TCRdb stores in-frame clones only, minus some. The data hold around 130,000 clones, with 84% observed a single time. Material: peripheral blood. The source of these receptors is a human donor in a cohort sampled during active COVID-19.

The V and J genes are TRBV2 and TRBJ2-4, with D maybe TRBD1 (6 bases). This CDR3 comprises 12 residues. Germline CDR1 reads SNHLY; CDR2 reads FYNNEI. Trimming stripped 6 bases from V and 5 bases from J, with 8 bases between. CDR3 nucleotides: TGTGCCAGCAGGGACAGCCAAAACATTCAGTACTTC. Protein sequence: CASRDSQNIQYF.

The V gene is TRBV2, the J gene TRBJ1-4; 7 nucleotides match TRBD1. J lost 7 bases, V lost 8 bases, and 7 bases had no gene match. The CDR3 runs 13 residues. Per germline, CDR1 SNHLY and CDR2 FYNNEI. The CDR3 here is CASRRDRSEKLFF. Here the CDR3 DNA reads TGTGCCAGCCGGAGGGACAGAAGTGAAAAACTGTTTTTT. Combining the CDR3 with reference TRBV2 and TRBJ1-4 gives the whole variable domain EPEVTQTPSHQVTQMGQEVILRCVPISNHLYFYWYRQILGQKVEFLVSFYNNEISEKSEIFDDQFSVERPDGSNFTLKIRSTKLEDSAMYFCASRRDRSEKLFFGSGTQLSVL.

The chain links TRBV28 to TRBJ1-3; 10 bases align to TRBD1. This CDR3 contains 16 residues. The V segment lost 8 bases and the J segment 2 bases; nucleotides outside the gene matches: 9. Germline V lookup: CDR1 MDHEN, CDR2 SYDVKM. CDR3 residues: CASGLGTGATGNTIYF. The CDR3 DNA is TGTGCCAGCGGCCTCGGGACAGGGGCAACTGGAAACACCATATATTTT.

The chain combines TRBV5-1 with TRBJ2-7, with 12 positions matching TRBD2. Trimming took 3 bases from V and 5 from J; bases not matched to a gene: 15. Germline V CDR1 and CDR2: SGHRS, YFSETQ. CDR3 size: 18 residues. The CDR3 region has the DNA TGCGCCAGCAGCTCCCTCGATTGGACTAGCGGGGCCTTGGACGAGCAGTACTTC. Residues: CASSSLDWTSGALDEQYF.

As regards this clone: Other nucleotide sequences in the sample specify the same CDR3. V usage is TRBV7-9 and J usage is TRBJ2-7; D not resolved. Looked up from germline, CDR1 is SEHNR and CDR2 is FQNEAQ (reference sequence). The CDR3 totals 12 residues. V lost 2 bases and J lost 3, with 5 bases in between. The CDR3 region has the DNA TGTGCCAGCAGCTTACAGGACTACGAGCAGTACTTC. It specifies CASSLQDYEQYF.

This clone has just a few counts. CDR3 nucleotide sequence: TGCGCCAGCAGCCTGACAGGGACCTCCTACGAGCAGTACTTC. Protein sequence: CASSLTGTSYEQYF. The chain employs TRBV5-1 and TRBJ2-7; 7 bases are a match to TRBD1. In germline, CDR1 is SGHRS, CDR2 YFSETQ. This CDR3 is built from 14 residues. V dropped 4 bases and J dropped 0; count of bases not matched to a gene: 4.

The rearrangement links TRBV29-1 to TRBJ1-6; unclear D gene. Germline CDR1 is SQVTM and CDR2 is ANQGSEA. Trimming removed 5 bases at V and 0 bases at J, with 5 bases between. This CDR3 has 13 residues. CDR3 loop: CSVSYSYNSPLHF. The CDR3 bases are TGCAGCGTTTCCTACTCCTATAATTCACCCCTCCACTTT.

V gene TRBV11-2 combines with J gene TRBJ2-1; 9 bases agree with TRBD2. J was trimmed by 10 bases and V by 2 bases; bases with no gene match: 6. The CDR3 has 14 amino acids. Germline values: CDR1 SGHAT, CDR2 FQNNGV. The chain's CDR3 is CASSLQAAGGEQFF. Here the CDR3 DNA reads TGTGCCAGCAGCTTACAGGCGGCGGGGGGGGAGCAGTTCTTC. Complete variable domain (other parts from reference TRBV11-2 and TRBJ2-1): EAGVAQSPRYKIIEKRQSVAFWCNPISGHATLYWYQQILGQGPKLLIQFQNNGVVDDSQLPKDRFSAERLKGVDSTLKIQPAKLEDSAVYLCASSLQAAGGEQFFGPGTRLTVL.

This rearrangement joins TRBV4-1 to TRBJ1-3; TRBD1 matches 7 bases. The CDR3 covers 16 residues. The germline gives CDR1 MGHRA, CDR2 YSYEKL. Trimming removed 3 bases from V and 4 bases from J; junction bases left unmatched: 9. CDR3: CASSHPIRDSGNTIYF. In nucleotides, the CDR3 is TGCGCCAGCAGCCACCCGATCCGGGACAGCGGAAACACCATATATTTT.

This chain uses TRBV15 with TRBJ2-2; 13 bases match TRBD2. In germline, CDR1 is LNHNV, CDR2 YYDKDF (reference sequence). The CDR3 extends over 15 amino acids. J was trimmed by 6 bases and V by 8 bases; bases with no gene match: 6. The CDR3 region is CATSRTSGGPGELFF. CDR3 in DNA: TGTGCCACCTCCCGGACTAGCGGGGGCCCCGGGGAGCTGTTTTTT. The whole variable domain, filled in from reference TRBV15 and TRBJ2-2, reads DAMVIQNPRYQVTQFGKPVTLSCSQTLNHNVMYWYQQKSSQAPKLLFHYYDKDFNNEADTPDNFQSRRPNTSFCFLDIRSPGLGDTAMYLCATSRTSGGPGELFFGEGSRLTVL.

Only one count was recorded for this clone. This chain joins TRBV10-3 and TRBJ2-3, with TRBD2 identical over 7 bases. V lost 10 bases and J lost 2; bases outside the gene matches: 9. The CDR3 loop spans 14 amino acids. Germline CDR1 and CDR2: ENHRY and SYGVKD. CDR3 DNA: TGTGCCACCGTCTCCGGGAGGAACACAGATACGCAGTATTTT. Translating it yields CATVSGRNTDTQYF.